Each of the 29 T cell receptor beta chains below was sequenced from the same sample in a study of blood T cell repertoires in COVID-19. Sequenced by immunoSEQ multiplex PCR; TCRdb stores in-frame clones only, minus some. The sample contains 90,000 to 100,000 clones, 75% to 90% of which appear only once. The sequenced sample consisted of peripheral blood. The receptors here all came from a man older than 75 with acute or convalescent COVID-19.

The CDR3 sequence is CASSPLDYTDTQYF. The CDR3 region has the DNA TGTGCCAGCTCACCCCTGGACTACACAGATACGCAGTATTTT. V is TRBV18 and J is TRBJ2-3; D perhaps matches TRBD2 (6 bases). Trimming removed 3 bases at V and 2 bases at J, with 9 bases between. The CDR3 consists of 14 residues. Germline CDR1 KGHSH, CDR2 LQKENI.

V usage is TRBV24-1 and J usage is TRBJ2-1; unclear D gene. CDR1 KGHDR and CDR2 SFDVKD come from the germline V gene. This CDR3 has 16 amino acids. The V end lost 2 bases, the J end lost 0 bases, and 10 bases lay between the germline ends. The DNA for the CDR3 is TGTGCCACCAGTGATTCAGACATAAACTCCTACAATGAGCAGTTCTTC. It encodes CATSDSDINSYNEQFF.

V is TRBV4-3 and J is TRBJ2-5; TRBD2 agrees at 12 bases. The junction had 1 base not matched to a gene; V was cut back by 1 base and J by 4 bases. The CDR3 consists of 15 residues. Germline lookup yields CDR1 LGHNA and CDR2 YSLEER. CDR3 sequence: CASSQGLAGVETQYF. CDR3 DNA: TGCGCCAGCAGCCAAGGACTAGCGGGAGTAGAGACCCAGTACTTC.

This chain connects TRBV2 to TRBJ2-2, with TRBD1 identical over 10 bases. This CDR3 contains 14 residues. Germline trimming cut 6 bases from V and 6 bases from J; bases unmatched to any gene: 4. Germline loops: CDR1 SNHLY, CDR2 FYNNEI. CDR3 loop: CASRKDRGAGELFF. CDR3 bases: TGTGCCAGCAGGAAGGACAGGGGGGCCGGGGAGCTGTTTTTT.

CDR3 in DNA: TGTGCCAGCTCACCGGATGGACGGACTTTCACTGAAGCTTTCTTT. Protein: CASSPDGRTFTEAFF. The chain has TRBV18 and TRBJ1-1; D unclear. In germline, CDR1 is KGHSH, CDR2 LQKENI. With 3 bases removed from V and 4 bases from J, the gap between germline ends came to 15 bases. This CDR3 is built from 15 residues.

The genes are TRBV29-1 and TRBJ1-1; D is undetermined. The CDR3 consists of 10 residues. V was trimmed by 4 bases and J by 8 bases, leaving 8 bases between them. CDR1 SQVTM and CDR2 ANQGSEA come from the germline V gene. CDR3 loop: CSVVSREAFF. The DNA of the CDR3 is TGCAGCGTTGTCAGCAGGGAAGCTTTCTTT. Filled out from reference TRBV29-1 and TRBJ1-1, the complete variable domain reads SAVISQKPSRDICQRGTSLTIQCQVDSQVTMMFWYRQQPGQSLTLIATANQGSEATYESGFVIDKFPISRPNLTFSTLTVSNMSPEDSSIYLCSVVSREAFFGQGTRLTVV.

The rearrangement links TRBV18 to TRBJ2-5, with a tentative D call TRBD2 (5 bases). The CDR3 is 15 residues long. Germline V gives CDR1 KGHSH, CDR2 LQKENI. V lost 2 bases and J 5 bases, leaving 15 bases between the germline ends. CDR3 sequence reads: CASSPGSLRVETQYF. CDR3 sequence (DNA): TGTGCCAGCTCACCAGGGAGCCTGAGGGTGGAGACCCAGTACTTC.

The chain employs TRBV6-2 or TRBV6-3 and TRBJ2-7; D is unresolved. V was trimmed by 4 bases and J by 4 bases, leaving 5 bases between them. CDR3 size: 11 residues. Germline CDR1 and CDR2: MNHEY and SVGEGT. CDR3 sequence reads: CASSSRYEQYF. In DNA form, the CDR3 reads TGTGCCAGCAGTTCCCGGTACGAGCAGTACTTC.

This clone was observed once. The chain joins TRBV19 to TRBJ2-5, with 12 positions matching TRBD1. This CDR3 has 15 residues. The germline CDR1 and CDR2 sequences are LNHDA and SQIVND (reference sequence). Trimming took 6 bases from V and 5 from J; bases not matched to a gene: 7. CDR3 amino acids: CASRPGTGGEETQYF. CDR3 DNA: TGTGCCAGTAGGCCCGGGACAGGGGGCGAGGAGACCCAGTACTTC.

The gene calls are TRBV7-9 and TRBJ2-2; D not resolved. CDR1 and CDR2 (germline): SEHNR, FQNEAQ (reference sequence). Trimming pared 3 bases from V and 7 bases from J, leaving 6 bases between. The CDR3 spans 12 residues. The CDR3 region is CASSFSVGELFF. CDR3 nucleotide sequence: TGTGCCAGCAGCTTCTCGGTCGGGGAGCTGTTTTTT.

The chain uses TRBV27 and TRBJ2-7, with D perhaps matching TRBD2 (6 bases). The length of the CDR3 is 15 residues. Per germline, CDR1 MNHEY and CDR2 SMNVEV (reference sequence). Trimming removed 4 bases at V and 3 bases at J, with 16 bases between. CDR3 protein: CASSSSRRGIYEQYF. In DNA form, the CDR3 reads TGTGCCAGCAGTTCTTCCCGACGGGGGATCTACGAGCAGTACTTC.

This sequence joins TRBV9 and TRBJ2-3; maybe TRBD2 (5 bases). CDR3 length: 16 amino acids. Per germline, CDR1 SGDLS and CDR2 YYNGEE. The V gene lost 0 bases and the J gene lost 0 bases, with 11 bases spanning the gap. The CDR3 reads CASSVEVGGSTDTQYF. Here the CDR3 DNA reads TGTGCCAGCAGCGTAGAGGTCGGAGGAAGCACAGATACGCAGTATTTT.

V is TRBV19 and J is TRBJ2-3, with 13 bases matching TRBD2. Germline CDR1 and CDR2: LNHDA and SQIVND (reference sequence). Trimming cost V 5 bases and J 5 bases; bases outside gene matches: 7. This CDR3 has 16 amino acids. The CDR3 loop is CASSPRTSGSGDTQYF. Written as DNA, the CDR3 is TGTGCCAGTAGTCCAAGGACTAGCGGGAGCGGAGATACGCAGTATTTT.

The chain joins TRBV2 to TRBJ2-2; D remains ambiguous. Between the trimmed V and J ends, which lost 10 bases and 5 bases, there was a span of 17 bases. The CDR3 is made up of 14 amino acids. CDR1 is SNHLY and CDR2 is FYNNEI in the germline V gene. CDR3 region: CATSLRGETGELFF. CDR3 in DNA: TGTGCCACCTCCTTGCGAGGAGAGACCGGGGAGCTGTTTTTT.

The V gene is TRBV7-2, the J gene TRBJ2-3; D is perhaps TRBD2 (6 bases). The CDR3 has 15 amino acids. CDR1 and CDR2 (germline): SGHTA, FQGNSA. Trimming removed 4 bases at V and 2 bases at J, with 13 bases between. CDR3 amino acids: CASSSQAGLTDTQYF. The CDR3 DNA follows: TGTGCCAGCAGCTCGCAAGCGGGCCTCACAGATACGCAGTATTTT.

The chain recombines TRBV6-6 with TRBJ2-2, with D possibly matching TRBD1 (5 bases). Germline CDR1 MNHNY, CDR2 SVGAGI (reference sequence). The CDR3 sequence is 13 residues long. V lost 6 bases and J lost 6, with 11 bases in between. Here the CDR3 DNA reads TGTGCCAGCAGGCAGGGTTTCGCCGGGGAGCTGTTTTTT. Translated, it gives CASRQGFAGELFF.

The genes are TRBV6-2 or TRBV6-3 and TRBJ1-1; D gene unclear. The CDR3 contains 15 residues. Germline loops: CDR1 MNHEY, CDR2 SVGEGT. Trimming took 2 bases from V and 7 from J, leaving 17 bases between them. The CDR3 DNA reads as TGTGCCAGCAGTTACAAGAGGGTATTAACTCTTGAAGCTTTCTTT. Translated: CASSYKRVLTLEAFF.

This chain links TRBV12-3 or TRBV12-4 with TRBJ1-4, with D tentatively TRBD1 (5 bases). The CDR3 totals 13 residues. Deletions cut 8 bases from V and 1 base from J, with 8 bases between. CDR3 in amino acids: CASQGGTNEKLFF. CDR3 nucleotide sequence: TGTGCCAGCCAGGGAGGAACTAATGAAAAACTGTTTTTT.

Here the CDR3 DNA reads TGTGCCAGCAGTTTCGTAGTACCCGGGGAGCTGTTTTTT. It specifies CASSFVVPGELFF. The rearrangement joins TRBV12-3 or TRBV12-4 to TRBJ2-2; D unresolved. The CDR3 has 13 residues. Trimming stripped 3 bases from V and 6 bases from J, with 8 bases between.

The CDR3 region has the DNA TGCGCCAGCAGCTTGCGCGAAACTAGCGGTTTCTCCTACGAGCAGTACTTC. Its translation: CASSLRETSGFSYEQYF. This chain links TRBV5-1 with TRBJ2-7, with 8 bases identical to TRBD2. The CDR3 extends over 17 amino acids. Trimming removed 1 base from V and 0 bases from J; junction bases left unmatched: 9. Germline CDR1 SGHRS, CDR2 YFSETQ.

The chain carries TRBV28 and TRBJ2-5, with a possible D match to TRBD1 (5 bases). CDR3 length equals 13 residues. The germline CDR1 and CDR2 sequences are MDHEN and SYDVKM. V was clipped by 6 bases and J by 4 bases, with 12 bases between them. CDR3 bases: TGTGCCAGCAGGTCGGTAGGGGCAGAGACCCAGTACTTC. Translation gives CASRSVGAETQYF.

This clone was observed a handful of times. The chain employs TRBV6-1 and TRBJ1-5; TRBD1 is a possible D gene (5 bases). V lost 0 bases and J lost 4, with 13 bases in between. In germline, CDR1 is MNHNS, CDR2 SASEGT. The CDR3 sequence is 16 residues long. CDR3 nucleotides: TGTGCCAGCAGTGAAGCCAGACAGCCTATTAATCAGCCCCAGCATTTT. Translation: CASSEARQPINQPQHF.

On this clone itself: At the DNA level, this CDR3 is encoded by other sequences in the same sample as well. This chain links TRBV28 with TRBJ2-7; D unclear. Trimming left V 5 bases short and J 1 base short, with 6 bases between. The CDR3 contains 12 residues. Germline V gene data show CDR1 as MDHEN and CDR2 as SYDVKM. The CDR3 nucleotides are TGTGCCAGCAGTCTTCCTTCCTACGAGCAGTACTTC. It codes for CASSLPSYEQYF.

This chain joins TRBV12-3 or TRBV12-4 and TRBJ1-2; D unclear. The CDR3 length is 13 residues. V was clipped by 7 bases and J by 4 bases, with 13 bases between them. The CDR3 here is CASTSGTFYGYTF. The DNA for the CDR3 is TGTGCCAGCACATCTGGCACCTTCTATGGCTACACCTTC.

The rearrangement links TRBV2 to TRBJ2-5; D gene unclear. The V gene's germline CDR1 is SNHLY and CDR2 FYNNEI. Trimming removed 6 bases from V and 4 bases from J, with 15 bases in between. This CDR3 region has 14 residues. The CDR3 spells CASRVEPSTETQYF. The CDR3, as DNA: TGTGCCAGCAGAGTTGAGCCCTCTACAGAGACCCAGTACTTC.

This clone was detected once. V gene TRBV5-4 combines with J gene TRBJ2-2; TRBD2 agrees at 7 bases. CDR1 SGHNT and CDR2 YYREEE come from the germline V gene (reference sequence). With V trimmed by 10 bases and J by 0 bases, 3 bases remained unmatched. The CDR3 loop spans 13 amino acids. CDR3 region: CAGGGANTGELFF. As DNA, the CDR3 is TGTGCCGGCGGGGGTGCGAACACCGGGGAGCTGTTTTTT.

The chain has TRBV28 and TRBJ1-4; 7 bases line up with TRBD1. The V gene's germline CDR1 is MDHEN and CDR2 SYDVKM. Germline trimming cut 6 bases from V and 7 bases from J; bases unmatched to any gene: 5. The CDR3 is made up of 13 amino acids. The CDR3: CASSRDRIEKLFF. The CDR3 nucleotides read TGTGCCAGCAGCAGGGACAGAATTGAAAAACTGTTTTTT.

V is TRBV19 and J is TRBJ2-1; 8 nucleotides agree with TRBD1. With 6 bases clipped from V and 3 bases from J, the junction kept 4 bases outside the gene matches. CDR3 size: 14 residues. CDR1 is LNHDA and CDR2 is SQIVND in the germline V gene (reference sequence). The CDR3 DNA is TGTGCCAGTAGGGCGGGACAGGACTACAATGAGCAGTTCTTC. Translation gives CASRAGQDYNEQFF. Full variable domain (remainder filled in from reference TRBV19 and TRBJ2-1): DGGITQSPKYLFRKEGQNVTLSCEQNLNHDAMYWYRQDPGQGLRLIYYSQIVNDFQKGDIAEGYSVSREKKESFPLTVTSAQKNPTAFYLCASRAGQDYNEQFFGPGTRLTVL.

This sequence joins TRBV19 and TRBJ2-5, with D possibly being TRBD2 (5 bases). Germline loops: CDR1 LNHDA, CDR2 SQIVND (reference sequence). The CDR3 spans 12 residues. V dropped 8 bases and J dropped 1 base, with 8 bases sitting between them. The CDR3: CASSTSQETQYF. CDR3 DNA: TGTGCCAGTTCCACTAGCCAAGAGACCCAGTACTTC.